The clone carrying this T cell receptor beta chain has just one count. Its antigen is not known. The sample originates from a study of graft-versus-host responses after intestinal transplantation. Study as a whole: Following induction with anti-thymocyte globulin, all recipients were given tacrolimus and steroids for two to three years. Study observations and caveats: An association linked early post-transplant HvG declines with peak circulating GvH clone levels. Within the allografts of patients who had graft-donor T cell macrochimerism, graft-versus-host to host-versus-graft clonal ratios were high. GvH clones detected in recipient marrow included some appearing first in ileum or blood.

CDR1 LNHDA and CDR2 SQIVND come from the germline V gene (reference sequence). V shed 6 bases, J shed 8 bases, and the junction held 11 bases outside the gene matches. The CDR3 spans 16 residues. The protocol was immunoSEQ multiplex PCR, while the TCRdb copy is restricted to in-frame clones and leaves out a portion. The data hold roughly 7,000 clones, with about 97% observed a single time. This TCR came from a human patient who received an intestinal transplant, so some T cells may come from the graft donor. This chain uses TRBV19 with TRBJ2-1; TRBD2 agrees at 12 bases. The input for sequencing was PBMCs, taken 23 days after intestinal transplant. The CDR3 DNA follows: TGTGCCAGTAGAAATAAACTAGCGGGAGGTTCTGATGAGCAGTTCTTC. This gives the protein CASRNKLAGGSDEQFF.